This T cell receptor (beta chain) comes out of a study of blood T cell repertoires in COVID-19 (TCRdb year 2020). As for the study more broadly: Samples covering the acute and convalescent phases of COVID-19 were provided by collaborators in the United States, Italy and Spain. The prospective study material was composed of cDNA or gDNA derived from T cells, B-cell-depleted T cells, or PBMCs. Deeply sampled blood TCRbeta repertoires from subjects exposed to, actively infected with, or recovered from COVID-19 were included in the dataset. The repertoires were released in a freely available public database intended as a resource for research on the immune response to SARS-CoV-2. Samples came from the ongoing ImmuneRACE study (first 160 participants) plus 1,254 subjects from 6 global collaborators. A de-identified subject ID, COVID-19 status, age in years and sex were almost always included in the sample metadata. Where available, HLA class I and class II types were taken from metadata supplied by the sample provider and were not determined by assay-based typing.

What the research found in general, with its limitations: The quantity of clinical and demographic metadata differed by source and by participant and was supplied without curation.

As regards this clone: There is no known antigen for this receptor. Base-call qualities are not available, and no considerably larger clone is one nucleotide away.

TCRbeta CDR3 regions were amplified from genomic DNA by means of the immunoSEQ Assay, a bias-controlled multiplex PCR. The study's own analysis went as follows. Nucleated cell counts per sample were estimated from amplification of reference gene primers within the assay. To quantify the absolute abundance of each unique TCRbeta CDR3 rearrangement, sequence reads were collapsed and filtered. Productive Simpson clonality was computed per sample as the square root of Simpson's diversity index over productive rearrangements. TCRdb provides this immuneACCESS table in a form limited to in-frame rearrangements. Some clones are lacking; in checked studies, under half of them reflect an unresolved V gene, and why the rest are absent is not known. The V and J calls and clone size were taken over from that table, and D and trimming were inferred from the DNA. The sample records over 70,000 clones, approximately 86% of which are singletons. The ten most abundant clones make up 15% to 20% of the sample.

Collaborating institutions collected whole blood in K2EDTA tubes following their own protocols. Collaborator samples were shipped for TCRbeta analysis as frozen whole blood, isolated PBMCs, or DNA extracted from either sample type. The TCR comes from a human donor in a cohort sampled during active COVID-19. Sequenced: peripheral blood.

The DNA reads as follows: TGTGCCAGCAGTCCTTCGTTCTACTACGAGCAGTACTTC. Its protein product is CASSPSFYYEQYF. The chain employs TRBV6-5 and TRBJ2-7, with the D gene call left open. The CDR3 measures 13 amino acids from cysteine to phenylalanine. The retained sequence is limited to the CDR3, 39 bases, with the frame set at the first base. Via the germline V gene, CDR1 is MNHEY and CDR2 SVGAGI. The V and J ends are trimmed by 5 bases and 3 bases, leaving 11 bases between them.